One and the same sample provided the 4 T cell receptor beta chains below, sequenced in a study of T cell clonality in common variable immunodeficiency. Some clones are missing from TCRdb's copy, which holds only in-frame ones; the method was immunoSEQ multiplex PCR. The sample has about 52,000 clones, none seen only once. Sequenced input: peripheral blood mononuclear cells. Source of these receptors: a person between 18 and 69 years old in good health.

Many counts were recorded for this clone. The read terminates 3 residues ahead of where the CDR3 ends, so the germline J gene completes it. The rearrangement links TRBV6-2 or TRBV6-3 to TRBJ1-1; D unresolved. This CDR3 contains 14 residues. Germline assignment: CDR1 MNHEY and CDR2 SVGEGT. V was shortened by 2 bases and J by 3 bases, with 10 bases between the two germline ends. CDR3: CASSYAGGYTEAFF. The DNA read from the CDR3 is TGTGCCAGCAGTTACGCGGGAGGTTACACTGAA.

This clone was seen repeatedly, ten times or more. The read stops 3 residues short of the end of the CDR3; the missing end is completed from the germline J gene. The rearrangement uses TRBV7-3 and TRBJ2-2; 9 bases are shared with TRBD1. The CDR3 runs to 15 residues. V was pared by 5 bases and J by 6 bases, with 7 bases of the junction left unmatched. In germline, CDR1 is SGHTA, CDR2 FQGTGA. CDR3 DNA (partial): TGTGCCAGCAGCCCGGGGGACAGGGACTCCGGGGAG. It specifies CASSPGDRDSGE. The CDR3 as a whole reads CASSPGDRDSGELFF.

This clone was detected many times. The read is 3 residues too short to cover the CDR3 end, so that end is filled in from the germline J gene. The chain uses TRBV20-1 and TRBJ1-2; a weak D match, TRBD1 (6 bases). Trimming took 6 bases from V and 6 from J, leaving 17 bases between them. Germline V lookup: CDR1 DFQATT, CDR2 SNEGSKA (reference sequence). This CDR3 has 13 amino acids. The CDR3 protein is CSAITGNRDGYTF. The part of the CDR3 DNA that was read is TGCAGTGCCATCACAGGGAATCGGGATGGC.

This clone was observed at least ten times. Here the CDR3 reads CAWRGAVWVGNTEAFF. The DNA read from the CDR3 is TGTGCCTGGAGGGGGGCTGTCTGGGTCGGGAACACTGAA. The chain carries TRBV30 and TRBJ1-1, with D tentatively TRBD1 (6 bases). The observed sequence ends 3 residues before the CDR3 terminus, with the missing tail filled in from the germline J gene. V lost 3 bases to trimming and J lost 1 base, with 18 bases between them. The length of the CDR3 is 16 residues. The V gene's germline CDR1 is GTSNPN and CDR2 SVGIG (reference sequence). The full variable domain, with the rest looked up from reference TRBV30 and TRBJ1-1, is SQTIHQWPATLVQPVGSPLSLECTVEGTSNPNLYWYRQAAGRGLQLLFYSVGIGQISSEVPQNLSASRPQDRQFILSSKKLLLSDSGFYLCAWRGAVWVGNTEAFFGQGTRLTVV.